This TCR beta chain was captured in a study of T cell repertoires in cytomegalovirus infection (dated by TCRdb to about 2019). As for the study more broadly: Recently identified HLA-C-restricted CMV epitopes, whose presentation resists viral immunomodulation, were targeted by peptide stimulations together with well-studied HLA-B-restricted epitopes. The HLA type of each donor mattered for the analysis, because public TCR beta signatures pointed to carriage of CMV infection along with the matching HLA type. What the research found in general, with its limitations: Cumulative frequency of public TCR beta family members discriminated carriers of CMV infection plus the relevant HLA type in this cohort and an independent 352-donor cohort. The ex vivo response was dominated by HLA-C-restricted CMV-specific TCR beta clonotypes, and the single most frequent clonotype in two of eight donors was supplied by these HLA-C-restricted clonotypes.

Per the germline V gene, SGHVS is the CDR1 and FNYEAQ is the CDR2. The junction shows trimming of 5 bases on V and 6 bases on J, and the gene matches do not reach 9 bases of it. Its CDR3 holds 16 amino acids, cysteine through phenylalanine. The retained sequence is limited to the CDR3, 48 bases, with the frame set at the first base. The listed sequencing device is Illumina HiSeq 1500. TCRdb trimmed the raw reads at Q25, called clones with MiXCR and kept productive beta chains. Duplicate CDR3 protein sequences are folded into a single record with the most common DNA and genes. The sample has around 360,000 distinct CDR3 sequences on record, approximately 35% of them singletons. The ten largest clones add up to approximately 15% of the sample. Read against the paper, the sample's treatment or condition label means: in vitro stimulation with specific CMV peptide epitopes to enrich CMV-specific T cells.

In the case of this clonotype: Its antigen target is currently unknown. Base-call qualities are not available, and no considerably larger clone is one nucleotide away.

The rearranged chain carries TRBV7-6 and TRBJ1-5; TRBD1 aligns with 11 central bases. The sequence was collected from a human donor in good health (CMV status not recorded). Some clones in this sample may be carry-over from other donors' samples. The starting material was cultured PBMCs, obtained from culture after CMV antigen stimulation. The CDR3 is CASSTSLGQGVQPQHF. The nucleotide sequence is TGTGCCAGCAGCACGTCTCTGGGACAGGGGGTTCAGCCCCAGCATTTT.